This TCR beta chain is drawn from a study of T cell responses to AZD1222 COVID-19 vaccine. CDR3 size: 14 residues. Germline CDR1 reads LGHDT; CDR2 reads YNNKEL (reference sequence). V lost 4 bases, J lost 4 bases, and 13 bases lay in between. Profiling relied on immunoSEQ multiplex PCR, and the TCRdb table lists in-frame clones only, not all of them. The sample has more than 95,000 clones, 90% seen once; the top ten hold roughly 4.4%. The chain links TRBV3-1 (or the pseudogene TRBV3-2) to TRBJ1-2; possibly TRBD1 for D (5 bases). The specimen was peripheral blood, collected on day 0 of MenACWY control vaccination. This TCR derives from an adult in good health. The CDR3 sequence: CASSLKAGSYGYTF. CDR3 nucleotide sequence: TGTGCCAGCAGCCTCAAGGCAGGGTCCTATGGCTACACCTTC.